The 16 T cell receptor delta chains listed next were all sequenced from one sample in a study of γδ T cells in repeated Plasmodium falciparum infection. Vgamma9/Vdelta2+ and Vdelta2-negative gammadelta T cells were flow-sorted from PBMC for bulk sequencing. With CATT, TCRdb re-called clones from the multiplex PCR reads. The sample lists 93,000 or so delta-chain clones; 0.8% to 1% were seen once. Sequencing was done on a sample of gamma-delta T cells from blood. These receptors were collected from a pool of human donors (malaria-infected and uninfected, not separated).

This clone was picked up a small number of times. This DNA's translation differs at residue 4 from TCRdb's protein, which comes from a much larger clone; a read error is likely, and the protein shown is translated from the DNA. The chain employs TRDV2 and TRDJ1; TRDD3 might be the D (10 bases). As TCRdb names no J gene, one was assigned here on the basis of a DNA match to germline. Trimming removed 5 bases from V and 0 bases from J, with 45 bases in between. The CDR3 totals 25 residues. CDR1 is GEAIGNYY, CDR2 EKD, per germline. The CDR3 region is CACGGLPTFPSLGDPIVYNTDKLIF. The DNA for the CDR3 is TGTGCCTGTGGGGGCCTTCCTACGTTTCCATCACTGGGGGATCCCATTGTATATAACACCGATAAACTCATCTTT.

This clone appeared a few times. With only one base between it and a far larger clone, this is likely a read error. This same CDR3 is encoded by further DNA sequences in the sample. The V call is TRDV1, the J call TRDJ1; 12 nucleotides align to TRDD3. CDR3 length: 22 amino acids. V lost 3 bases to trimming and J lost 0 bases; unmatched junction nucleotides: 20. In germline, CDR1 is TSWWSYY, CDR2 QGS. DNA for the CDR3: TGTGCTCTTGGGGAGCTATACTGTACTGGGGGATACACGAAACCTTACACCGATAAACTCATCTTT. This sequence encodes CALGELYCTGGYTKPYTDKLIF.

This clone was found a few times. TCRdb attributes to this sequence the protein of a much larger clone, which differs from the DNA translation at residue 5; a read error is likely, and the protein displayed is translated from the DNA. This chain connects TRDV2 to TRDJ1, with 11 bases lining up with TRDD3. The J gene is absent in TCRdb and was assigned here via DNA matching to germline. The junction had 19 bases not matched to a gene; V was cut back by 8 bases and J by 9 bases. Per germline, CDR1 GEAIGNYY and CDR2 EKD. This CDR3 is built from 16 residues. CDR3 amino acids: CASPHNVLGDILELIF. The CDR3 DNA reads TGTGCCTCTCCCCACAACGTACTGGGGGATATATTGGAACTCATCTTT.

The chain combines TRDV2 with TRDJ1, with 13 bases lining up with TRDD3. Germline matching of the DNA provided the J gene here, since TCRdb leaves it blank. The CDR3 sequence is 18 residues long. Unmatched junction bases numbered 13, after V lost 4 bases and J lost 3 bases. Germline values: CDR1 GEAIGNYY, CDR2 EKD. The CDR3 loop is CACEKLGDTLPVADKLIF. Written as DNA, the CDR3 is TGTGCCTGTGAGAAACTGGGGGATACGCTTCCCGTCGCCGATAAACTCATCTTT.

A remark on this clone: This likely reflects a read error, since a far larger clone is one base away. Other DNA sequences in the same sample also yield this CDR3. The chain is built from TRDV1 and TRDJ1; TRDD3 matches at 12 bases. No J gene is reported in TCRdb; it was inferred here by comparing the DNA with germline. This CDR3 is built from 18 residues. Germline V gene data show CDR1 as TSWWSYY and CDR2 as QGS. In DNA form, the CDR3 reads TGTGCCCTTGGGGAAACGCAGGAACTACTGGGGGATACCCTTAAACTCATCTTT. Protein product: CALGETQELLGDTLKLIF.

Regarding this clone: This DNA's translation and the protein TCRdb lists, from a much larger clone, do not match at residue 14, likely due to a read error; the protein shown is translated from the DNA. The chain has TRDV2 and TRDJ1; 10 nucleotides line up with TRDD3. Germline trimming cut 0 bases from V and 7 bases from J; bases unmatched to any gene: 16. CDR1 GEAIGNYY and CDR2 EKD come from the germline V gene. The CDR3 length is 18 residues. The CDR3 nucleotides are TGTGCCTGTGACACCGTCGGTACTGGGGGATCCCTCCCCGCTAAACTCATCTTT. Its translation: CACDTVGTGGSLPAKLIF.

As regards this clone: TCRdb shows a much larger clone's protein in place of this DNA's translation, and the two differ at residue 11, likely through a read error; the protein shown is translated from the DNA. The chain's CDR3 is CALGEPGLPRSWGIAYTDKLIF. The CDR3 DNA follows: TGTGCTCTTGGGGAACCTGGCCTTCCTAGGTCCTGGGGGATTGCCTACACCGATAAACTCATCTTT. The chain is built from TRDV1 and TRDJ1; TRDD3 is a possible D gene (9 bases). The V gene's germline CDR1 is TSWWSYY and CDR2 QGS. Trimming removed 1 base from V and 0 bases from J, with 30 bases in between. This CDR3 contains 22 residues.

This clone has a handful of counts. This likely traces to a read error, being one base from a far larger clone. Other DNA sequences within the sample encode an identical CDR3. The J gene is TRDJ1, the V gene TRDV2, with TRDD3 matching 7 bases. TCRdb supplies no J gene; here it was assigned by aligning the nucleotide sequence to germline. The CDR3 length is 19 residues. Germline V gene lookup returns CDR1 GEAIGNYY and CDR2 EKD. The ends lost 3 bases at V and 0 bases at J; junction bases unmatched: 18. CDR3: CACDSLGDPASMYTDKLIF. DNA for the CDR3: TGTGCCTGTGACTCGTTGGGGGACCCCGCTTCGATGTACACCGATAAACTCATCTTT.

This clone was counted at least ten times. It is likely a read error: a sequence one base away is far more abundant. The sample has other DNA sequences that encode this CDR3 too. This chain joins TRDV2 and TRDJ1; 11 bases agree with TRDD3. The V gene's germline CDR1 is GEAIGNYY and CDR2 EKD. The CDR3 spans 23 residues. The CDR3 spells CACDTGGGSYGHTGGYNTDKLIF. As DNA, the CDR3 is TGTGCCTGCGACACCGGCGGAGGGTCCTACGGGCATACTGGGGGATATAACACCGATAAACTCATCTTT.

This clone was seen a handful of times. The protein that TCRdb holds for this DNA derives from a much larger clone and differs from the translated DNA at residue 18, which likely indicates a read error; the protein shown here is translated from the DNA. The CDR3 here is CALGELGFLLPRRFLGRDTDKLIF. The CDR3 region has the DNA TGTGCTCTTGGGGAACTCGGTTTCTTACTTCCTAGACGATTCCTGGGGCGAGACACCGATAAACTCATCTTT. This chain links TRDV1 with TRDJ1; maybe TRDD2 (7 bases). The CDR3 has 24 amino acids. Germline lookup yields CDR1 TSWWSYY and CDR2 QGS. V was trimmed by 0 bases and J by 0 bases, leaving 35 bases between them.

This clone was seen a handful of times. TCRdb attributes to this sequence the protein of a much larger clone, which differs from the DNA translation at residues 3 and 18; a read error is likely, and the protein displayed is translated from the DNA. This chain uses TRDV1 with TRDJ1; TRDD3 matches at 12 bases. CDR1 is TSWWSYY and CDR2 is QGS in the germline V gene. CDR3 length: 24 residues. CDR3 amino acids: CAPGVNFPNPDWGILERSTDKLIF. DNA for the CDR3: TGTGCTCCTGGGGTGAACTTCCCAAACCCTGACTGGGGGATACTTGAGCGGAGCACCGATAAACTCATCTTT.

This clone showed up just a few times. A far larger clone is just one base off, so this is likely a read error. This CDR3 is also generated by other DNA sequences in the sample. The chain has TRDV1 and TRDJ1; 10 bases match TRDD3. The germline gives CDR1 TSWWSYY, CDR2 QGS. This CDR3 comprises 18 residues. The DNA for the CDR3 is TGTGCTCTTTGGTGTCCCTATCTACTGGGGGATGGCACCGATAAACTCATCTTC. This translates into CALWCPYLLGDGTDKLIF.

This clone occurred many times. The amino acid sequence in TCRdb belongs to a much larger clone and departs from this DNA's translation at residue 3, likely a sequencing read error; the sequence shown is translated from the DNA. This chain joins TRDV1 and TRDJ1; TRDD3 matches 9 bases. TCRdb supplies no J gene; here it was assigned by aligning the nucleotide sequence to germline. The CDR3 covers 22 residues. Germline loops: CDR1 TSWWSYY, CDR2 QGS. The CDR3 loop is CAPGEVRTKAGIRTTNTDKLIF. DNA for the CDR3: TGTGCTCCTGGGGAAGTCCGAACTAAGGCGGGGATACGGACTACTAACACCGATAAACTCATCTTT.

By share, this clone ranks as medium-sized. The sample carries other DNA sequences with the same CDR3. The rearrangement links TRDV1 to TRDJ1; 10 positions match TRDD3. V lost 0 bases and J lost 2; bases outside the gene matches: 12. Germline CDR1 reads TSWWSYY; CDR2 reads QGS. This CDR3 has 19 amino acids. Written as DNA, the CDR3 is TGTGCTCTTGGGGAACTTCCGTACTGGGGGATGAAACGTACCGATAAACTCATCTTT. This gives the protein CALGELPYWGMKRTDKLIF.

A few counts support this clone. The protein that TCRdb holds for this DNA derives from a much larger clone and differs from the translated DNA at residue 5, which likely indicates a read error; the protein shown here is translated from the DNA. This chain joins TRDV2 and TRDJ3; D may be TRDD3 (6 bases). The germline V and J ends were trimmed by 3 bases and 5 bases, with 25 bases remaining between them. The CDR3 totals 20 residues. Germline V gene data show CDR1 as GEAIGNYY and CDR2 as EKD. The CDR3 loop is CACDAVITGGTARDTRQMFF. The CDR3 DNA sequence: TGTGCCTGTGACGCCGTAATTACGGGGGGAACCGCCCGGGACACCCGACAGATGTTTTTC.

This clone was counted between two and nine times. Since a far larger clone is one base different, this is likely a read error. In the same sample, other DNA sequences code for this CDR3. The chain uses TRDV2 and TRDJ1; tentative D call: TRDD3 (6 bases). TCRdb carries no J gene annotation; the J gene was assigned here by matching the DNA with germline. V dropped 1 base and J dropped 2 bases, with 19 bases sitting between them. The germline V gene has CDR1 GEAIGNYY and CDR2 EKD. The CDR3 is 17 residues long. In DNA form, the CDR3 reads TGTGCCTGTGACACTCTGAGTACCGGGGGAGAAACCGATAAACTCATCTTT. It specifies CACDTLSTGGETDKLIF.